These 27 T cell receptor beta chains originate from one sample sequenced in a study of PD-1 blockade in classical Hodgkin lymphoma. In every patient, relapse followed autologous stem cell transplantation, while exposure to brentuximab vedotin differed. Assay used: immunoSEQ multiplex PCR; TCRdb lists only in-frame clones, some missing. The profile shows 53,000 or so clones, more than 65% of them singletons. The sequencing used peripheral blood mononuclear cells (PBMCs), collected at baseline. The receptors here all came from a human donor with classical Hodgkin lymphoma.

V gene TRBV5-4 combines with J gene TRBJ2-5, with D tentatively TRBD1 or TRBD2 (6 bases each). This CDR3 spans 17 amino acids. Looked up from germline, CDR1 is SGHNT and CDR2 is YYREEE (reference sequence). The V end was cut by 1 base, the J end by 1 base, with 17 bases between. In DNA, the CDR3 is TGTGCCAGCAGCTTGACCCTGGGGGCCGGGGGCCAAGAGACCCAGTACTTC. Translating it yields CASSLTLGAGGQETQYF.

This chain uses TRBV11-2 with TRBJ2-7; 7 nucleotides match TRBD2. This CDR3 is 15 amino acids long. In germline, CDR1 is SGHAT, CDR2 FQNNGV. Germline trimming cut 1 base from V and 2 bases from J; bases unmatched to any gene: 5. CDR3 amino acids: CASSLGSLAAYEQYV. In DNA form, the CDR3 reads TGTGCCAGCAGCTTAGGTTCTCTAGCGGCCTACGAGCAGTACGTC.

This clone turned up a few times. The chain links TRBV4-2 to TRBJ2-1; tentatively, D is TRBD2 (5 bases). V was pared by 0 bases and J by 3 bases, with 9 bases between. The CDR3 loop spans 15 amino acids. Looked up from germline, CDR1 is LGHNA and CDR2 is YNFKEQ. The DNA for the CDR3 is TGTGCCAGCAGCCAAGATCGGGGTGACTACAATGAGCAGTTCTTC. This encodes CASSQDRGDYNEQFF.

A few counts support this clone. The chain has TRBV6-6 and TRBJ2-7; TRBD1 matches at 8 bases. CDR3 size: 15 residues. The J segment lost 0 bases and the V segment lost 6 bases, leaving 7 bases of the junction unmatched. Germline lookup yields CDR1 MNHNY and CDR2 SVGAGI (reference sequence). The CDR3 region has the DNA TGTGCCAGCAGCTCTTGGGACAGGAGCTCCTACGAGCAGTACTTC. Translating gives CASSSWDRSSYEQYF.

The chain has TRBV27 and TRBJ1-2; 8 nucleotides match TRBD1. Germline V gives CDR1 MNHEY, CDR2 SMNVEV (reference sequence). Germline trimming cut 7 bases from V and 6 bases from J; bases unmatched to any gene: 4. The CDR3 is made up of 12 amino acids. CDR3 amino acids: CASKRTGHGYTF. In DNA form, the CDR3 reads TGTGCCAGCAAGCGGACAGGGCATGGCTACACCTTC.

The CDR3 nucleotides read TGTGCCAGCAGCTTGGGTGACGCAGGGGGCAGTCAGCCCCAGCATTTT. This sequence encodes CASSLGDAGGSQPQHF. V is TRBV5-6 and J is TRBJ1-5; 8 positions match TRBD1. CDR1 and CDR2 (germline): SGHDT, YYEEEE. After removal of 0 bases from V and 6 bases from J, the junction contained 8 bases not matched to a gene. The CDR3 totals 16 residues. The full variable domain, completed using reference TRBV5-6 and TRBJ1-5, is DAGVTQSPTHLIKTRGQQVTLRCSPKSGHDTVSWYQQALGQGPQFIFQYYEEEERQRGNFPDRFSGHQFPNYSSELNVNALLLGDSALYLCASSLGDAGGSQPQHFGDGTRLSIL.

V usage is TRBV19 and J usage is TRBJ1-1, with D unresolved. Germline V lookup: CDR1 LNHDA, CDR2 SQIVND (reference sequence). The ends were cut back, 3 bases at V and 1 base at J, with 12 bases in the middle. This CDR3 has 15 amino acids. CDR3: CASSIRQRWNTEAFF. The DNA for the CDR3 is TGTGCCAGTAGTATCCGGCAGAGGTGGAACACTGAAGCTTTCTTT.

This clone occurred once. The CDR3 bases are TGTGCCACCACCTCGGGGAACTACAATGAGCAGTTCTTC. It specifies CATTSGNYNEQFF. V and J are TRBV10-3 and TRBJ2-1, with a weak D call TRBD2 (5 bases). Germline assignment: CDR1 ENHRY and CDR2 SYGVKD. The V gene lost 10 bases and the J gene lost 3 bases, with 13 bases spanning the gap. The CDR3 contains 13 residues.

This chain links TRBV27 with TRBJ2-3, with D perhaps TRBD1 (5 bases). V lost 4 bases and J lost 1, with 12 bases in between. The CDR3 totals 15 residues. From germline, CDR1 is MNHEY and CDR2 SMNVEV (reference sequence). This CDR3 reads CASSSSGWGTDTQYF. As DNA, the CDR3 is TGTGCCAGCAGTTCCTCAGGGTGGGGCACAGATACGCAGTATTTT.

This rearrangement joins TRBV5-4 to TRBJ2-7; D might be TRBD1 or TRBD2, each matching 5 bases. V was trimmed by 2 bases and J by 6 bases, leaving 9 bases between them. The CDR3 covers 12 residues. Looked up from germline, CDR1 is SGHNT and CDR2 is YYREEE (reference sequence). The CDR3 here is CASSLPGSEQYV. The CDR3 nucleotides read TGTGCCAGCAGCTTACCAGGGAGCGAGCAGTACGTC.

This chain connects TRBV18 to TRBJ1-2, with D uncertain. Germline values: CDR1 KGHSH, CDR2 LQKENI. V lost 3 bases and J lost 3, with 8 bases in between. This CDR3 is 13 amino acids long. For the CDR3, the DNA is TGTGCCAGCTCACCCTCCCCCGACTATGGCTACACCTTC. It encodes CASSPSPDYGYTF.

This chain uses TRBV19 with TRBJ2-7; D might be TRBD1 (5 bases). The CDR3 sequence is 13 residues long. Trimming took 3 bases from V and 2 from J, leaving 8 bases between them. From germline, CDR1 is LNHDA and CDR2 SQIVND (reference sequence). As DNA, the CDR3 is TGTGCCAGTAGTATCCAGGGTGCCTACGAGCAGTACTTC. This encodes CASSIQGAYEQYF.

The rearrangement links TRBV14 to TRBJ2-6; tentatively, D is TRBD1 (6 bases). The V and J ends lost 4 bases and 2 bases respectively, with 6 bases between them. The CDR3 has 14 residues. Germline-derived CDR1 and CDR2 are SGHDN and FVKESK. The CDR3 DNA follows: TGTGCCAGCAGCCGGACAGCTGGGGCCAACGTCCTGACTTTC. Encoded protein: CASSRTAGANVLTF.

The genes are TRBV6-5 and TRBJ2-7; TRBD1 is a possible D gene (6 bases). CDR1 and CDR2 (germline): MNHEY, SVGAGI. The CDR3 runs to 13 residues. Trimming took off 8 bases at V and 4 bases at J, with 15 bases between the two ends. CDR3 bases: TGTGCCAGCTCCTTGGCAGGGGAGTACGAGCAGTACTTC. As protein: CASSLAGEYEQYF.

Of note for this clone: Other DNA sequences in this sample translate to the same CDR3. This rearrangement joins TRBV7-9 to TRBJ2-5; D unclear. The CDR3 runs 13 residues. The germline gives CDR1 SEHNR, CDR2 FQNEAQ (reference sequence). V was cut by 1 base and J by 4 bases, with 7 bases left in between. CDR3 bases: TGTGCCAGCAGCTTAGACAGCAGAGAGACCCAGTACTTC. The encoded protein is CASSLDSRETQYF.

The V and J genes are TRBV9 and TRBJ2-1, with a possible D match to TRBD2 (6 bases). The V gene lost 0 bases and the J gene lost 12 bases, with 16 bases spanning the gap. Germline V CDR1 and CDR2: SGDLS, YYNGEE. This CDR3 is built from 14 residues. This CDR3 is CASSVGSPSVRQFF. The CDR3 DNA is TGTGCCAGCAGCGTAGGGAGTCCTAGCGTTCGGCAGTTCTTC. Complete variable domain (other parts from reference TRBV9 and TRBJ2-1): DSGVTQTPKHLITATGQRVTLRCSPRSGDLSVYWYQQSLDQGLQFLIQYYNGEERAKGNILERFSAQQFPDLHSELNLSSLELGDSALYFCASSVGSPSVRQFFGPGTRLTVL.

The chain links TRBV9 to TRBJ1-3; D possibly corresponds to TRBD1 (6 bases). The V and J ends lost 2 bases and 0 bases respectively, with 15 bases between them. Looked up from germline, CDR1 is SGDLS and CDR2 is YYNGEE. The CDR3 is 17 residues long. The CDR3 nucleotides are TGTGCCAGCAGCGTTAGCTCGGGGGCCTACTCTGGAAACACCATATATTTT. Protein product: CASSVSSGAYSGNTIYF. Full variable domain (outside the CDR3, taken from reference TRBV9 and TRBJ1-3): DSGVTQTPKHLITATGQRVTLRCSPRSGDLSVYWYQQSLDQGLQFLIQYYNGEERAKGNILERFSAQQFPDLHSELNLSSLELGDSALYFCASSVSSGAYSGNTIYFGEGSWLTVV.

The rearrangement links TRBV7-9 to TRBJ1-1; D might be TRBD1 (5 bases). V lost 3 bases and J lost 0, with 8 bases in between. In germline, CDR1 is SEHNR, CDR2 FQNEAQ (reference sequence). The CDR3 extends over 14 amino acids. CDR3 amino acids: CASSFTTVNTEAFF. The CDR3 DNA follows: TGTGCCAGCAGCTTCACGACAGTGAACACTGAAGCTTTCTTT.

This clone appeared a single time. The chain employs TRBV19 and TRBJ2-7; perhaps TRBD1 as D (5 bases). Trimming shortened V by 5 bases and J by 5 bases, and 10 bases separated the two germline ends. The CDR3 length is 12 residues. The germline CDR1 and CDR2 sequences are LNHDA and SQIVND (reference sequence). The DNA for the CDR3 is TGTGCCAGTAGTGTAGGGGCTGACGAGCAGTACGTC. It yields the protein CASSVGADEQYV.

J is TRBJ2-2 and V is TRBV2, with 7 bases matching TRBD2. In germline, CDR1 is SNHLY, CDR2 FYNNEI. Unmatched junction bases numbered 18, after V lost 11 bases and J lost 6 bases. The CDR3 covers 16 residues. The CDR3 coding sequence is TGTGCCGTGCGATTTACGGGACTACCAACGGCCGGGGAGCTGTTTTTT. Translating it yields CAVRFTGLPTAGELFF.

The chain recombines TRBV18 with TRBJ2-5; D is uncertain. V lost 0 bases and J lost 5, with 7 bases in between. CDR3 size: 13 residues. The germline gives CDR1 KGHSH, CDR2 LQKENI. As DNA, the CDR3 is TGTGCCAGCTCACCACCGATGGGGGAGACCCAGTACTTC. Translated: CASSPPMGETQYF. Full variable domain (missing parts from reference TRBV18 and TRBJ2-5): NAGVMQNPRHLVRRRGQEARLRCSPMKGHSHVYWYRQLPEEGLKFMVYLQKENIIDESGMPKERFSAEFPKEGPSILRIQQVVRGDSAAYFCASSPPMGETQYFGPGTRLLVL.

This chain joins TRBV7-2 and TRBJ1-6; a weak D match, TRBD1 (6 bases). The V and J ends lost 3 bases and 0 bases respectively, with 15 bases between them. This CDR3 contains 18 residues. Germline lookup yields CDR1 SGHTA and CDR2 FQGNSA. Here the CDR3 DNA reads TGTGCCAGCAGCTTCCCTCCAGGGGTTGTCTCCTATAATTCACCCCTCCACTTT. This encodes CASSFPPGVVSYNSPLHF.

The gene calls are TRBV20-1 and TRBJ1-2; D might be TRBD1 (5 bases). Germline values: CDR1 DFQATT, CDR2 SNEGSKA (reference sequence). Trimming stripped 2 bases from V and 6 bases from J, with 7 bases between. The CDR3 is made up of 11 amino acids. The CDR3 loop reads CSARPRDGYTF. The CDR3 DNA reads as TGCAGTGCTAGACCCAGGGATGGCTACACCTTC.

The chain is built from TRBV6-5 and TRBJ2-7; D might be TRBD1 (6 bases). The CDR3 is 13 residues long. The V end was cut by 6 bases, the J end by 3 bases, with 12 bases between. Per germline, CDR1 MNHEY and CDR2 SVGAGI. Here the CDR3 reads CASRRIGGYEQYF. For the CDR3, the DNA is TGTGCCAGCAGACGGATAGGGGGCTACGAGCAGTACTTC.

This chain connects TRBV2 to TRBJ2-7, with D possibly being TRBD1 or TRBD2 (5 bases each). Germline values: CDR1 SNHLY, CDR2 FYNNEI. The CDR3 covers 15 residues. Between the trimmed V and J ends, which lost 7 bases and 3 bases, there was a span of 19 bases. This chain's CDR3 is CASIRGVGTSYEQYV. Here the CDR3 DNA reads TGTGCCAGCATCAGAGGGGTGGGCACGAGCTACGAGCAGTACGTC.

The chain links TRBV19 to TRBJ2-1; 15 bases fit TRBD2. CDR3 size: 15 residues. The germline V gene encodes CDR1 LNHDA and CDR2 SQIVND (reference sequence). V lost 3 bases and J lost 16; bases outside the gene matches: 10. The chain's CDR3 is CASSMGLAGGPSVFF. DNA of the CDR3: TGTGCCAGTAGTATGGGACTAGCGGGAGGCCCCTCCGTTTTCTTC.

The V gene is TRBV2, the J gene TRBJ2-5; tentatively, D is TRBD1 or TRBD2 (7 bases each). This CDR3 contains 15 residues. V lost 4 bases to trimming and J lost 5 bases, with 17 bases between them. The germline CDR1 and CDR2 sequences are SNHLY and FYNNEI. The CDR3 is CASSGGGRGGETQYF. The CDR3 DNA sequence: TGTGCCAGCAGTGGAGGGGGCAGGGGAGGGGAGACCCAGTACTTC.